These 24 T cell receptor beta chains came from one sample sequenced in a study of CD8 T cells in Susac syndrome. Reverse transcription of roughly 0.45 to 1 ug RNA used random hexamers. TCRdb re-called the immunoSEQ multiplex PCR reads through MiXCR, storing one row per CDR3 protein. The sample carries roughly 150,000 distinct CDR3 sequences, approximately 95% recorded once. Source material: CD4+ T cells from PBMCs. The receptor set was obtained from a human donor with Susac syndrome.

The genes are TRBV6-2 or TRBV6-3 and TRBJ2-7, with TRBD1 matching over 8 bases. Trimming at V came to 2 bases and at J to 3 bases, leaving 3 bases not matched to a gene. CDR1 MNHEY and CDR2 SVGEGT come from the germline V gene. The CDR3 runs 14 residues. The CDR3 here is CASSYLGTGYEQYF. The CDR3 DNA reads TGTGCCAGCAGTTACCTAGGGACAGGCTACGAGCAGTACTTC.

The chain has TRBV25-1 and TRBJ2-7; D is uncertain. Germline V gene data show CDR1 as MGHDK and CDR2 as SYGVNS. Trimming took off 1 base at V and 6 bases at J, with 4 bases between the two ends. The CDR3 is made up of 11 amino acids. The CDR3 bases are TGTGCCAGCAGTGAATCTCGCGAGCAGTACTTC. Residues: CASSESREQYF.

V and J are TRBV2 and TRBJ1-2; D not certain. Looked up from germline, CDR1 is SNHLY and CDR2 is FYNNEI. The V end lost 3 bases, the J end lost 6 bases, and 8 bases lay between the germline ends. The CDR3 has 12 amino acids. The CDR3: CASSEARDGYTF. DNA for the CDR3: TGTGCCAGCAGTGAGGCTCGAGATGGCTACACCTTC.

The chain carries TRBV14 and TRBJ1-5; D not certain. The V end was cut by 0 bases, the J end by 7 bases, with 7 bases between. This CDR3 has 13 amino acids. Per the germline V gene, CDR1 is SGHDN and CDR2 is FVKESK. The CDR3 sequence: CASSQEMGQPQHF. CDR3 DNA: TGTGCCAGCAGCCAAGAGATGGGACAGCCCCAGCATTTT.

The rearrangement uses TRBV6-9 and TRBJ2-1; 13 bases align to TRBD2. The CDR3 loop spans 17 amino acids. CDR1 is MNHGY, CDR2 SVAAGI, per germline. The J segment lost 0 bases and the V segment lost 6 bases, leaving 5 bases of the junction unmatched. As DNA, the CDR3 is TGTGCCAGCAGCGATGGGACTAGCGGGGACTCCTACAATGAGCAGTTCTTC. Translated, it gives CASSDGTSGDSYNEQFF.

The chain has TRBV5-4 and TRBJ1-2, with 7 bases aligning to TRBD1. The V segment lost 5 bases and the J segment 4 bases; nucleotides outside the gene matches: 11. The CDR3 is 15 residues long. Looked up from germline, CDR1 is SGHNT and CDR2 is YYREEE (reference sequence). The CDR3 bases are TGTGCCAGCAGTTATGAGGGGGCGCGGGGCTATGGCTACACCTTC. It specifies CASSYEGARGYGYTF.

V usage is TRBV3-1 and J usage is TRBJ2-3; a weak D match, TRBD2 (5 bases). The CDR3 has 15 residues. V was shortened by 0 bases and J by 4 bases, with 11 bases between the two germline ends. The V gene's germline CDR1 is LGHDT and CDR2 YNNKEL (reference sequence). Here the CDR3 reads CASSQERREADTQYF. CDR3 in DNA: TGTGCCAGCAGCCAAGAACGCCGGGAAGCAGATACGCAGTATTTT.

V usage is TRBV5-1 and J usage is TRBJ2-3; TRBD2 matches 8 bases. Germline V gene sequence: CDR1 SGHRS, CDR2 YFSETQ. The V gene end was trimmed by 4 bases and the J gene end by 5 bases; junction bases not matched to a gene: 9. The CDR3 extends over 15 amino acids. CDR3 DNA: TGCGCCAGCAGCCCCGGGCGGGGGGAAGGAGATACGCAGTATTTT. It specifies CASSPGRGEGDTQYF. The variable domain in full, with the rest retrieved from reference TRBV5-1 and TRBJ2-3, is KAGVTQTPRYLIKTRGQQVTLSCSPISGHRSVSWYQQTPGQGLQFLFEYFSETQRNKGNFPGRFSGRQFSNSRSEMNVSTLELGDSALYLCASSPGRGEGDTQYFGPGTRLTVL.

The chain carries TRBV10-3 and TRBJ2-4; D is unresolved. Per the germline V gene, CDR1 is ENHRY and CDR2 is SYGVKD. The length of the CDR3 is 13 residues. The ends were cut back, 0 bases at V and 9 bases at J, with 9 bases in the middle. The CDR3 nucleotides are TGTGCCATCAGTGAGTCGACCAGGACCATTCAGTACTTC. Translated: CAISESTRTIQYF.

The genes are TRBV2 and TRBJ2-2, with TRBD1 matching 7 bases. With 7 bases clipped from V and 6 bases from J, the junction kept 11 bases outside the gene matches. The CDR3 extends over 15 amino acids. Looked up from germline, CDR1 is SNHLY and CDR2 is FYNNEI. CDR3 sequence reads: CASTYRQGSSGELFF. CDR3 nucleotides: TGTGCCAGCACCTATAGACAGGGAAGTTCCGGGGAGCTGTTTTTT.

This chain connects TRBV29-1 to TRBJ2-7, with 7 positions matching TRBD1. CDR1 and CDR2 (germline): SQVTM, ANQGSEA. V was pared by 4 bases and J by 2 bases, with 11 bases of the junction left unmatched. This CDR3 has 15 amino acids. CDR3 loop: CSVVFSDRLTYEQYF. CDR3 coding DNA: TGCAGCGTTGTATTTTCGGACAGGTTGACCTACGAGCAGTACTTC.

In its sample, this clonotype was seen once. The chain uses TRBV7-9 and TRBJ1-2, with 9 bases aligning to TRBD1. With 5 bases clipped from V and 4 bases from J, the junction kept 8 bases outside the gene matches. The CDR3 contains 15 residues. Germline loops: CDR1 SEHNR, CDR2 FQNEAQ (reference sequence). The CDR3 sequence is CASSPATGGAYGYTF. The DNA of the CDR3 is TGTGCCAGCAGCCCCGCGACAGGGGGTGCCTATGGCTACACCTTC.

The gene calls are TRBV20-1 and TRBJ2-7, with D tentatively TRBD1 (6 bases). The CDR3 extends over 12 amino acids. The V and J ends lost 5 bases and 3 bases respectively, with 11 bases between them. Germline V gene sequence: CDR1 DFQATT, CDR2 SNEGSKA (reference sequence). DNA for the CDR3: TGCAGTGCTCAAATACAGGGCTACGAGCAGTACTTC. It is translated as CSAQIQGYEQYF.

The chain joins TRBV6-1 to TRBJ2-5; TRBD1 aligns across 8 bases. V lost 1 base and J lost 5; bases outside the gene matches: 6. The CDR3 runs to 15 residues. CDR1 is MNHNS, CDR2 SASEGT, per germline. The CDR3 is CASSEVARDRETQYF. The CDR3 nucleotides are TGTGCCAGCAGTGAAGTAGCGCGGGACAGGGAGACCCAGTACTTC.

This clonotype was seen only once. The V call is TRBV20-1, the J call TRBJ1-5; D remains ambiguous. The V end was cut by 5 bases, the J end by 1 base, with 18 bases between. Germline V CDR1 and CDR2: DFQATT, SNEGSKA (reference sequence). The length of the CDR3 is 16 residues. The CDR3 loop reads CSAGSSGLWSNQPQHF. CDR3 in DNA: TGCAGTGCTGGGAGCTCGGGCCTTTGGAGCAATCAGCCCCAGCATTTT.

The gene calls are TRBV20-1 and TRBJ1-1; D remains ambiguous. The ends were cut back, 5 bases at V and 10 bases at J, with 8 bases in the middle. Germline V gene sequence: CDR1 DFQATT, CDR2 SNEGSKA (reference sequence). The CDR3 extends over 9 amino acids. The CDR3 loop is CSAGLGAFF. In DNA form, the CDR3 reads TGCAGTGCTGGACTGGGAGCTTTCTTT.

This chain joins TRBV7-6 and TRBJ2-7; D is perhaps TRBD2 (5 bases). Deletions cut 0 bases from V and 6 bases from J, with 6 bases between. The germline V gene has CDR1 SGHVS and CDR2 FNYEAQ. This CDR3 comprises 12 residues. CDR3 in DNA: TGTGCCAGCAGCTTAGCTCGGGGCGAGCAGTACTTC. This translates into CASSLARGEQYF. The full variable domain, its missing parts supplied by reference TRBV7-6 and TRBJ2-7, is GAGVSQSPRYKVTKRGQDVALRCDPISGHVSLYWYRQALGQGPEFLTYFNYEAQQDKSGLPNDRFSAERPEGSISTLTIQRTEQRDSAMYRCASSLARGEQYFGPGTRLTVT.

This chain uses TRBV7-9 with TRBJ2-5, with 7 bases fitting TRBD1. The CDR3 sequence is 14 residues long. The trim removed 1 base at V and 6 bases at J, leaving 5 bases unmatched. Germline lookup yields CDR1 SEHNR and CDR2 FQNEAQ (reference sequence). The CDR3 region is CASSLDPGGKTQYF. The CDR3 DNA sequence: TGTGCCAGCAGCTTAGATCCAGGGGGAAAGACCCAGTACTTC.

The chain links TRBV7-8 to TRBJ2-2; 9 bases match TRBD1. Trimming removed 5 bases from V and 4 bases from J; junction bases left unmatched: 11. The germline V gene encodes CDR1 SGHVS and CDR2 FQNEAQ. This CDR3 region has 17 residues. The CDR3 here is CASSPAGQGRGTGELFF. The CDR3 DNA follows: TGTGCCAGCAGCCCGGCCGGACAGGGGAGGGGCACCGGGGAGCTGTTTTTT. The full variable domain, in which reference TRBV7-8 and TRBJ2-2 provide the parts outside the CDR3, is GAGVSQSPRYKVAKRGQDVALRCDPISGHVSLFWYQQALGQGPEFLTYFQNEAQLDKSGLPSDRFFAERPEGSVSTLKIQRTQQEDSAVYLCASSPAGQGRGTGELFFGEGSRLTVL.

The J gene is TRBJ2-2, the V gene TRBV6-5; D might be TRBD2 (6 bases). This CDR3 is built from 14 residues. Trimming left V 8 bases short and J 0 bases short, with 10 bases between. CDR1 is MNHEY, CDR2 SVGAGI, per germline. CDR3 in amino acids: CASSTGANTGELFF. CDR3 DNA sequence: TGTGCCAGCTCCACGGGGGCGAACACCGGGGAGCTGTTTTTT.

CDR3 loop: CASLGVSNQPQHF. The CDR3 coding sequence is TGTGCCAGCCTCGGGGTTAGCAATCAGCCCCAGCATTTT. The V call is TRBV3-1, the J call TRBJ1-5; no clear D gene. This CDR3 is built from 13 residues. CDR1 and CDR2 from the germline V gene are LGHDT and YNNKEL (reference sequence). The V gene lost 8 bases and the J gene lost 0 bases, with 8 bases spanning the gap.

In nucleotides, the CDR3 is TGCAGTGTCAGGGACAGTTACACTGAAGCTTTCTTT. This encodes CSVRDSYTEAFF. This chain connects TRBV20-1 to TRBJ1-1, with TRBD1 matching 7 bases. The germline CDR1 and CDR2 sequences are DFQATT and SNEGSKA (reference sequence). V lost 7 bases to trimming and J lost 3 bases; unmatched junction nucleotides: 5. The CDR3 is 12 residues long.

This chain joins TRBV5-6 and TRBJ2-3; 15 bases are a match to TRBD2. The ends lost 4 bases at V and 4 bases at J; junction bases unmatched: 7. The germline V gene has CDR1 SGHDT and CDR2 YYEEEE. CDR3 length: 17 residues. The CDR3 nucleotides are TGTGCCAGCAGCACCGGGACTAGCGGGGGGATTGCAGATACGCAGTATTTT. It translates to CASSTGTSGGIADTQYF.

CDR3 sequence: CASSPQSRSQFF. The CDR3 coding sequence is TGTGCCAGCAGCCCCCAATCTAGATCGCAGTTCTTC. The chain joins TRBV3-1 to TRBJ2-1; the D is unclear. The length of the CDR3 is 12 residues. Between the trimmed V and J ends, which lost 4 bases and 12 bases, there was a span of 13 bases. Germline CDR1 and CDR2: LGHDT and YNNKEL (reference sequence).